One and the same sample provided the 19 T cell receptor beta chains below, sequenced in a study of blood T cell repertoires in COVID-19. Repertoires were generated with immunoSEQ multiplex PCR, while TCRdb's copy carries only in-frame clones and drops some. This table holds approximately 210,000 clones, roughly four fifths found once. The sequenced sample was peripheral blood. The receptors were gathered from a woman aged 40 to 49 with acute or convalescent COVID-19.

The chain carries TRBV12-3 or TRBV12-4 and TRBJ2-5; no definite D call. V dropped 5 bases and J dropped 0 bases, with 7 bases sitting between them. The CDR3 contains 13 residues. CDR3 DNA: TGTGCCAGCAGTCCGACAAACCAAGAGACCCAGTACTTC. It encodes CASSPTNQETQYF.

This chain links TRBV5-1 with TRBJ2-5; 9 positions agree with TRBD1. The ends lost 4 bases at V and 4 bases at J; junction bases unmatched: 11. CDR3 size: 16 residues. CDR1 and CDR2 (germline): SGHRS, YFSETQ. The CDR3 is CASSQRQGGAGETQYF. For the CDR3, the DNA is TGCGCCAGCAGCCAGAGACAGGGGGGGGCAGGAGAGACCCAGTACTTC.

This clone showed up just once. This chain connects TRBV11-1 to TRBJ2-1; TRBD2 aligns across 11 bases. CDR3 length: 16 amino acids. Trimming cost V 3 bases and J 7 bases; bases outside gene matches: 8. Germline V gene data show CDR1 as SGHAT and CDR2 as FQDESV (reference sequence). CDR3 nucleotide sequence: TGTGCCAGCAGCTTGGCCACTAGCGGGGGTGGAAATGAGCAGTTCTTC. Its protein is CASSLATSGGGNEQFF. Drawing the rest from reference TRBV11-1 and TRBJ2-1, the complete variable domain is EAEVAQSPRYKITEKSQAVAFWCDPISGHATLYWYRQILGQGPELLVQFQDESVVDDSQLPKDRFSAERLKGVDSTLKIQPAELGDSAMYLCASSLATSGGGNEQFFGPGTRLTVL.

The chain has TRBV29-1 and TRBJ2-5, with 11 bases matching TRBD2. The CDR3 loop spans 13 amino acids. In germline, CDR1 is SQVTM, CDR2 ANQGSEA. V was pared by 5 bases and J by 4 bases, with 3 bases of the junction left unmatched. The CDR3 here is CSVNGLAGETQYF. The CDR3 DNA follows: TGCAGCGTTAATGGACTAGCGGGAGAGACCCAGTACTTC. Using reference TRBV29-1 and TRBJ2-5 for the parts outside the CDR3, the full variable domain is SAVISQKPSRDICQRGTSLTIQCQVDSQVTMMFWYRQQPGQSLTLIATANQGSEATYESGFVIDKFPISRPNLTFSTLTVSNMSPEDSSIYLCSVNGLAGETQYFGPGTRLLVL.

This chain connects TRBV3-1 (or the pseudogene TRBV3-2) to TRBJ2-3; 10 nucleotides match TRBD2. V lost 3 bases and J lost 6; bases outside the gene matches: 3. Germline V gene sequence: CDR1 LGHDT, CDR2 YNNKEL (reference sequence). The CDR3 is made up of 14 amino acids. The CDR3 DNA reads TGTGCCAGCAGCCAGGGGGGACTAGCGGATACGCAGTATTTT. Its protein is CASSQGGLADTQYF.

The genes are TRBV7-2 and TRBJ2-7; 9 bases fit TRBD2. V trimming: 5 bases; J trimming: 3 bases; junction bases outside the gene matches: 11. CDR3 length: 16 residues. CDR1 and CDR2 from the germline V gene are SGHTA and FQGNSA. In DNA, the CDR3 is TGTGCCAGCAGCCCAAAGTCGAGCGGGAGGATCTACGAGCAGTACTTC. It translates to CASSPKSSGRIYEQYF.

CDR3: CASSSLPGQSNQPQHF. The CDR3 DNA reads TGTGCCAGCAGCTCTTTGCCGGGACAGAGCAATCAGCCCCAGCATTTT. V usage is TRBV5-5 and J usage is TRBJ1-5; 7 bases match TRBD1. CDR3 length: 16 residues. CDR1 and CDR2 (germline): SGHKS, YYEKEE (reference sequence). J gave up 1 base and V 3 bases, and 7 bases lay outside the gene matches.

In regard to this clone: Additional DNA sequences in this sample encode the identical CDR3. J is TRBJ1-1 and V is TRBV7-3; perhaps TRBD1 as D (6 bases). Germline V gene sequence: CDR1 SGHTA, CDR2 FQGTGA. The CDR3 is 13 residues long. Trimming stripped 5 bases from V and 1 base from J, with 8 bases between. The DNA for the CDR3 is TGTGCCAGCAGCGAACAGGGGAACACTGAAGCTTTCTTT. Translated: CASSEQGNTEAFF.

The chain employs TRBV7-2 and TRBJ1-1; 7 bases fit TRBD1. Germline assignment: CDR1 SGHTA and CDR2 FQGNSA. The junction had 10 bases not matched to a gene; V was cut back by 4 bases and J by 8 bases. There are 14 residues in the CDR3. CDR3 amino acids: CASSYRTGPLEAFF. The CDR3 DNA follows: TGTGCCAGCAGCTATCGGACAGGCCCTCTAGAAGCTTTCTTT.

Regarding this clone: Distinct nucleotide sequences in the sample also encode this CDR3. V and J are TRBV7-7 and TRBJ2-7; D possibly corresponds to TRBD1 (5 bases). V gave up 1 base and J gave up 1 base, with 11 bases separating them. Germline V gene sequence: CDR1 SSHAT, CDR2 FNYEAQ (reference sequence). CDR3 length equals 15 residues. CDR3 in amino acids: CASSLDRGPSYEQYF. In DNA form, the CDR3 reads TGTGCCAGCAGCTTAGATAGGGGCCCTTCCTACGAGCAGTACTTC. Full variable domain (remainder filled in from reference TRBV7-7 and TRBJ2-7): GAGVSQSPRYKVTKRGQDVTLRCDPISSHATLYWYQQALGQGPEFLTYFNYEAQPDKSGLPSDRFSAERPEGSISTLTIQRTEQRDSAMYRCASSLDRGPSYEQYFGPGTRLTVT.

The J gene is TRBJ1-4, the V gene TRBV5-5, with D maybe TRBD1 (5 bases). Trimming took 0 bases from V and 6 from J, leaving 9 bases between them. The CDR3 spans 14 residues. CDR1 and CDR2 (germline): SGHKS, YYEKEE (reference sequence). CDR3: CASSLARADEKLFF. As DNA, the CDR3 is TGTGCCAGCAGCTTGGCCAGGGCTGATGAAAAACTGTTTTTT.

This chain joins TRBV6-2 or TRBV6-3 and TRBJ1-6; 7 bases are a match to TRBD1. Germline CDR1 reads MNHEY; CDR2 reads SVGEGT. The junction had 8 bases not matched to a gene; V was cut back by 6 bases and J by 9 bases. The CDR3 is 14 residues long. CDR3 bases: TGTGCCAGCAGCAGAGGACAGGACACTTCACCCCTCCACTTT. Translated, it gives CASSRGQDTSPLHF.

Only a few counts were recorded for this clone. The CDR3 coding sequence is TGCGCCAGCAGTCCCGGAGGGTTAGCGGGAGTTCAAAGCGAGCAGTACTTC. Amino acid sequence: CASSPGGLAGVQSEQYF. The V and J genes are TRBV5-1 and TRBJ2-7, with 9 positions matching TRBD2. J gave up 6 bases and V 5 bases, and 18 bases lay outside the gene matches. Germline V CDR1 and CDR2: SGHRS, YFSETQ. The CDR3 covers 17 residues.

V is TRBV5-4 and J is TRBJ2-5, with 8 bases fitting TRBD2. Unmatched junction bases numbered 6, after V lost 0 bases and J lost 5 bases. CDR1 SGHNT and CDR2 YYREEE come from the germline V gene (reference sequence). The CDR3 sequence is 15 residues long. Here the CDR3 reads CASSLVFSGEETQYF. The CDR3 DNA reads TGTGCCAGCAGCTTGGTCTTTAGCGGGGAGGAGACCCAGTACTTC.

J is TRBJ1-2 and V is TRBV28; D is unresolved. V was pared by 6 bases and J by 0 bases, with 17 bases between. The germline gives CDR1 MDHEN, CDR2 SYDVKM. The CDR3 loop spans 16 amino acids. The CDR3 here is CASSLIGEQTNYGYTF. The CDR3 nucleotides read TGTGCCAGCAGCCTTATCGGGGAACAGACTAACTATGGCTACACCTTC.

J is TRBJ2-7 and V is TRBV6-6; D may be TRBD1 (6 bases). Germline CDR1 MNHNY, CDR2 SVGAGI (reference sequence). The CDR3 is 14 residues long. The V end was cut by 4 bases, the J end by 3 bases, with 13 bases between. CDR3 nucleotides: TGTGCCAGCAGTTCTCAGGGGTTTTACTACGAGCAGTACTTC. Amino acids: CASSSQGFYYEQYF.

CDR3 protein: CSASFAAGNPDTQYF. The CDR3 DNA follows: TGCAGTGCTAGTTTCGCGGCAGGGAACCCAGATACGCAGTATTTT. The chain recombines TRBV20-1 with TRBJ2-3; weak D call: TRBD1 (5 bases). CDR1 and CDR2 (germline): DFQATT, SNEGSKA (reference sequence). Trimming removed 3 bases at V and 4 bases at J, with 17 bases between. The CDR3 has 15 amino acids.

The rearrangement uses TRBV24-1 and TRBJ1-2; D is unresolved. Germline CDR1 reads KGHDR; CDR2 reads SFDVKD. Trimming took off 2 bases at V and 6 bases at J, with 12 bases between the two ends. CDR3 length: 14 residues. Written as DNA, the CDR3 is TGTGCCACCAGTGATTCCGGTGGTATTGATGGCTACACCTTC. Protein: CATSDSGGIDGYTF.

V usage is TRBV5-1 and J usage is TRBJ2-7; 11 positions agree with TRBD1. With 2 bases clipped from V and 4 bases from J, the junction kept 8 bases outside the gene matches. Germline V CDR1 and CDR2: SGHRS, YFSETQ. The CDR3 spans 16 residues. CDR3 residues: CASSLELGTGGYEQYF. The CDR3 nucleotides read TGCGCCAGCAGCTTAGAGCTCGGGACAGGGGGGTACGAGCAGTACTTC.